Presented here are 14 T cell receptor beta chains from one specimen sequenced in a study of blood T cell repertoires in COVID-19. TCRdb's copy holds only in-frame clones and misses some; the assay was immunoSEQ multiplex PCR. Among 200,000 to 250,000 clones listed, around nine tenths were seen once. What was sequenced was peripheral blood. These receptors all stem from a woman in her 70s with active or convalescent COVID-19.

CDR3 bases: TGTGCCAGCAGTTTAGGACAGGGAAAAGGTTCACCCCTCCACTTT. This translates into CASSLGQGKGSPLHF. The genes are TRBV27 and TRBJ1-6, with 8 positions matching TRBD1. V lost 2 bases and J lost 9; bases outside the gene matches: 6. The CDR3 has 15 amino acids. Germline CDR1 and CDR2: MNHEY and SMNVEV (reference sequence).

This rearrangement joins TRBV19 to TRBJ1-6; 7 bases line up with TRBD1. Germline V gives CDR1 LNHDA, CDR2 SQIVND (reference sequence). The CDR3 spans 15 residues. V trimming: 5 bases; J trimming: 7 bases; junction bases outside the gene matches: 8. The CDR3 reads CASSQTGEGNSPLHF. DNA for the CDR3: TGTGCCAGTAGTCAAACAGGGGAAGGGAATTCACCCCTCCACTTT.

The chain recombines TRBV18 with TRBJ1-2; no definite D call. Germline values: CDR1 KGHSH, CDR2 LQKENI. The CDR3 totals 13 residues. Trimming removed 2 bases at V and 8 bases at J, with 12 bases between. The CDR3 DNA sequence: TGTGCCAGCTCACCAAGAATTAGGGAGGGCTACACCTTC. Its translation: CASSPRIREGYTF.

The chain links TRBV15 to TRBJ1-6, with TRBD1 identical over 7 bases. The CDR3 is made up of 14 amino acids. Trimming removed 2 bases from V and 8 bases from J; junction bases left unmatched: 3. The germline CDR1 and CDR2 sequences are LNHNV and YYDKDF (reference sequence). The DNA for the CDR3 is TGTGCCACCAGCAGACGACAGGGTTATTCACCCCTCCACTTT. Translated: CATSRRQGYSPLHF.

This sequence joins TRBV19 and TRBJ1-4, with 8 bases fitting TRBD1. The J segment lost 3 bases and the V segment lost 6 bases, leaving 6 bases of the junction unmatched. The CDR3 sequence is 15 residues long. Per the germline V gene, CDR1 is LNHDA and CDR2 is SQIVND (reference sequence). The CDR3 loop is CASSDPTGANEKLFF. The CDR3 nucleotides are TGTGCCAGTAGCGATCCGACAGGGGCTAATGAAAAACTGTTTTTT.

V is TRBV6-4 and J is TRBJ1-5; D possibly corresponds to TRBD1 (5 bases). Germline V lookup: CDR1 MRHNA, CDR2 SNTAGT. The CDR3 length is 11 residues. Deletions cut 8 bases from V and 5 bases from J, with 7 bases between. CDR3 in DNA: TGTGCCAGCCCAGGGCATCAGCCCCAGCATTTT. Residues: CASPGHQPQHF.

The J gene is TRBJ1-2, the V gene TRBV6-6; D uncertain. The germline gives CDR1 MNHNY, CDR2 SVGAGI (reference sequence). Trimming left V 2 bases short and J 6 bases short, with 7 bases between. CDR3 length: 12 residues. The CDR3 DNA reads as TGTGCCAGCAGTTACCTTTTTGATGGCTACACCTTC. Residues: CASSYLFDGYTF.

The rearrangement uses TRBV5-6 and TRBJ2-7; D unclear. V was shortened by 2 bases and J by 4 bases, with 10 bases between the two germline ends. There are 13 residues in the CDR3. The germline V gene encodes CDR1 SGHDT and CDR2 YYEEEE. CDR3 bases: TGTGCCAGCAGCTTTCTATCTCTTTACGAGCAGTACTTC. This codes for CASSFLSLYEQYF.

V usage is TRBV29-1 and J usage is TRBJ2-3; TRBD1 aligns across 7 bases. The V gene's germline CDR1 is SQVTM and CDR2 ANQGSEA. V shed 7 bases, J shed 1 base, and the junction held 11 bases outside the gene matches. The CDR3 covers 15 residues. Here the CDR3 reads CSGTPLGGRTDTQYF. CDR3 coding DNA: TGCAGCGGAACCCCACTAGGGGGCCGCACAGATACGCAGTATTTT.

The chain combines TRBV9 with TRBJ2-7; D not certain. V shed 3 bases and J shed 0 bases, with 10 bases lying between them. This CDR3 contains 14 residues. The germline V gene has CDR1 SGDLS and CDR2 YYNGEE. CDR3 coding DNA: TGTGCCAGCAGCGCCGTTTTGAGCTCCTACGAGCAGTACTTC. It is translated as CASSAVLSSYEQYF.

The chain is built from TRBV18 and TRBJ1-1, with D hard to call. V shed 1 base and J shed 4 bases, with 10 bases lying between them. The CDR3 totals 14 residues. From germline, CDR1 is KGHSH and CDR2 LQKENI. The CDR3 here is CASSPREGGTEAFF. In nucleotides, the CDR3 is TGTGCCAGCTCACCACGCGAGGGTGGCACTGAAGCTTTCTTT. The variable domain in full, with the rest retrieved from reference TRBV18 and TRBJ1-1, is NAGVMQNPRHLVRRRGQEARLRCSPMKGHSHVYWYRQLPEEGLKFMVYLQKENIIDESGMPKERFSAEFPKEGPSILRIQQVVRGDSAAYFCASSPREGGTEAFFGQGTRLTVV.

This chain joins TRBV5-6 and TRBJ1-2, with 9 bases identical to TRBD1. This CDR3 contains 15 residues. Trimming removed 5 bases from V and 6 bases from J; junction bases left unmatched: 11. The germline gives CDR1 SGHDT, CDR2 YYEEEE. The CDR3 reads CASRQTGGEEDGYTF. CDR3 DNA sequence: TGTGCCAGCAGACAAACAGGGGGCGAGGAGGATGGCTACACCTTC.

The CDR3 spells CASSLGGQGAHLFF. The CDR3 region has the DNA TGTGCCAGCAGCTTAGGCGGACAGGGGGCTCACCTGTTTTTT. The chain joins TRBV5-4 to TRBJ1-4; TRBD1 matches 11 bases. The trim removed 2 bases at V and 14 bases at J, leaving 8 bases unmatched. Per the germline V gene, CDR1 is SGHNT and CDR2 is YYREEE (reference sequence). This CDR3 is 14 amino acids long.

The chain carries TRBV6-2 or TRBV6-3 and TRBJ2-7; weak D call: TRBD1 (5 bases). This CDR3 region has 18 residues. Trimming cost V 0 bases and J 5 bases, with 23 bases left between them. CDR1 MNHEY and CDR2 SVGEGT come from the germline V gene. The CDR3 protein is CASSYSPRSGRVMDEQYF. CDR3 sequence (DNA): TGTGCCAGCAGTTACTCTCCAAGGTCCGGCAGGGTAATGGACGAGCAGTACTTC.